The sequence of this TCR beta chain was determined in a study of blood T cell repertoires in COVID-19. Germline CDR1 reads MNHEY; CDR2 reads SVGAGI. The length of the CDR3 is 13 residues. The V end lost 4 bases, the J end lost 10 bases, and 11 bases lay between the germline ends. Per the original methods: Amplified reference gene primers provided the basis for estimating nucleated cell counts. Measured with immunoSEQ multiplex PCR; TCRdb has only the in-frame clones, and not every one. V and J calls and clone size are given by that table; D and trimming were obtained from the DNA. The sample shows just over 300,000 clones, around 90% of them seen only once.

This chain connects TRBV6-5 to TRBJ1-6; D might be TRBD1 (6 bases). This TCR was sampled from a man between 18 and 29 years old with active or convalescent COVID-19. Sequenced material: peripheral blood. CDR3 residues: CASSWGPRSPLHF. The DNA of the CDR3 is TGTGCCAGCAGTTGGGGGCCCAGATCACCCCTCCACTTT.